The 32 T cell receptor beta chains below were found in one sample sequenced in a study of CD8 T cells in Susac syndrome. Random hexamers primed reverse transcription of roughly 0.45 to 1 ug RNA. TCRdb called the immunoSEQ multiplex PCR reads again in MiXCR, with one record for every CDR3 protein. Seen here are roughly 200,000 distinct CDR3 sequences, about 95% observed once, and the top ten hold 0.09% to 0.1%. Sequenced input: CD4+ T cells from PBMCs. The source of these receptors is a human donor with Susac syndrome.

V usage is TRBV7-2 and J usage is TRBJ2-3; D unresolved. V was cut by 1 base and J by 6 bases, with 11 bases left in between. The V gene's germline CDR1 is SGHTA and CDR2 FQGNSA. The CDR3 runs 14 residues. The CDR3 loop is CASSLGGNGDTQYF. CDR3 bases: TGTGCCAGCAGCTTAGGAGGCAACGGGGATACGCAGTATTTT.

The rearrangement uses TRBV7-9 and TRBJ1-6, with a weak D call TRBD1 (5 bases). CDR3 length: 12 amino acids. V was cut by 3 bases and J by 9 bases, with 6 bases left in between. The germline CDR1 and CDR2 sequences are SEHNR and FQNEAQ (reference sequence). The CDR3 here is CASSLGVSPLHF. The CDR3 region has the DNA TGTGCCAGCAGCTTGGGGGTTTCACCCCTCCACTTT.

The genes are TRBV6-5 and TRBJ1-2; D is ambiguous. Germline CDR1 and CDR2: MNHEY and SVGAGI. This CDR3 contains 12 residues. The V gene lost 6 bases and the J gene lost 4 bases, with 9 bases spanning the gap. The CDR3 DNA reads TGTGCCAGCAGGGACTTTAGCTATGGCTACACCTTC. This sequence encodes CASRDFSYGYTF.

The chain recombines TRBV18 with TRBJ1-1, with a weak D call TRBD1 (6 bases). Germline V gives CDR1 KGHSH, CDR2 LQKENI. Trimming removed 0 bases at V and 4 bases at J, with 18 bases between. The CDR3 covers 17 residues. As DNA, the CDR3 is TGTGCCAGCTCACCACCGTTAGGAAACAGGGCGGTCACTGAAGCTTTCTTT. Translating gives CASSPPLGNRAVTEAFF.

The CDR3 DNA reads as TGTGCCAGCAGCCGGCAGGGCCGATACAATGAGCAGTTCTTC. Protein product: CASSRQGRYNEQFF. This chain connects TRBV3-1 to TRBJ2-1, with TRBD1 as a possible D gene (5 bases). CDR3 size: 14 residues. Germline V gives CDR1 LGHDT, CDR2 YNNKEL (reference sequence). V was clipped by 4 bases and J by 4 bases, with 11 bases between them.

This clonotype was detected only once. In DNA, the CDR3 is TGTGCCAGCAGCATCGGGCTAGCGGAAAACATTCAGTACTTC. Protein product: CASSIGLAENIQYF. The J gene is TRBJ2-4, the V gene TRBV7-2; 7 bases align to TRBD2. Per the germline V gene, CDR1 is SGHTA and CDR2 is FQGNSA. This CDR3 comprises 14 residues. The junction had 6 bases not matched to a gene; V was cut back by 5 bases and J by 5 bases.

The CDR3 DNA sequence: TGCGCCAGCAGCTCACTAGCGGGGTCTACCCTGGGCACAGATACGCAGTATTTT. It translates to CASSSLAGSTLGTDTQYF. The rearrangement links TRBV5-1 to TRBJ2-3; 10 bases are shared with TRBD2. The CDR3 is 18 amino acids. CDR1 SGHRS and CDR2 YFSETQ come from the germline V gene. The V segment lost 3 bases and the J segment 1 base; nucleotides outside the gene matches: 11. Variable domain in full (rest from reference TRBV5-1 and TRBJ2-3): KAGVTQTPRYLIKTRGQQVTLSCSPISGHRSVSWYQQTPGQGLQFLFEYFSETQRNKGNFPGRFSGRQFSNSRSEMNVSTLELGDSALYLCASSSLAGSTLGTDTQYFGPGTRLTVL.

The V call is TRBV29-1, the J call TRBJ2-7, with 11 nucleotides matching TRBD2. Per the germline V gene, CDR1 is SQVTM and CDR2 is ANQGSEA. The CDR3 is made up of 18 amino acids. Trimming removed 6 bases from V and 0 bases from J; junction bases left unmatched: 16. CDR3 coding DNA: TGCAGCGTCTCGGGAGGGCTAGCGGGGGGCTTAAGCTCCTACGAGCAGTACTTC. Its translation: CSVSGGLAGGLSSYEQYF.

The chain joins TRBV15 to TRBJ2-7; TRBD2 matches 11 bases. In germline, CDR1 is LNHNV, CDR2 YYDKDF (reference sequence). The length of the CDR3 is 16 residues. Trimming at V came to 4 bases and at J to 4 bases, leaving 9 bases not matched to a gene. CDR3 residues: CATSINRGLAGYEQYF. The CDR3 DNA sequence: TGTGCCACCAGCATAAATCGAGGACTAGCGGGTTACGAGCAGTACTTC.

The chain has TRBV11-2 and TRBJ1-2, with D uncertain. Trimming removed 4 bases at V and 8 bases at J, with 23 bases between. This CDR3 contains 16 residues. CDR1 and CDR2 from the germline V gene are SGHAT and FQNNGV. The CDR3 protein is CASSSLHRGDRLGYTF. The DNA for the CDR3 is TGTGCCAGCAGCTCCCTTCACCGAGGCGATCGGTTGGGCTACACCTTC.

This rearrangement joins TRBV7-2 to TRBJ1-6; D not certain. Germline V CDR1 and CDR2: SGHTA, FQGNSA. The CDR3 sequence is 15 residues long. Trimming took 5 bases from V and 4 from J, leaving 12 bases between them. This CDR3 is CASSLWTDYNSPLHF. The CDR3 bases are TGTGCCAGCAGCCTCTGGACGGATTATAATTCACCCCTCCACTTT.

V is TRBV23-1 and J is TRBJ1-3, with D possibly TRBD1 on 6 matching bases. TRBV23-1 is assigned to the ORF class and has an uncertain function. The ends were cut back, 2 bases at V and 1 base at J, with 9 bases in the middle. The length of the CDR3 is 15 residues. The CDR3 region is CASSQQGKSGNTIYF. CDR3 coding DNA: TGCGCCAGCAGTCAACAGGGGAAATCTGGAAACACCATATATTTT.

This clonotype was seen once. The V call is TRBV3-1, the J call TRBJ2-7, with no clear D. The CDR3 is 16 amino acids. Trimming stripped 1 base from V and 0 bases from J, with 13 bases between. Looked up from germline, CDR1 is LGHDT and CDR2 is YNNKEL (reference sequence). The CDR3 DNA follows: TGTGCCAGCAGCCAAGGCCTTCCCGCTTTCTCCTACGAGCAGTACTTC. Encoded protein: CASSQGLPAFSYEQYF.

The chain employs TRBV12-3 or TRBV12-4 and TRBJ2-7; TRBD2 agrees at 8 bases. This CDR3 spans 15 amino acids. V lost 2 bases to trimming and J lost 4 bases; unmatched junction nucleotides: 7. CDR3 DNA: TGTGCCAGCAGTTTAAGACGGGGGGGAGAATACGAGCAGTACTTC. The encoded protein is CASSLRRGGEYEQYF.

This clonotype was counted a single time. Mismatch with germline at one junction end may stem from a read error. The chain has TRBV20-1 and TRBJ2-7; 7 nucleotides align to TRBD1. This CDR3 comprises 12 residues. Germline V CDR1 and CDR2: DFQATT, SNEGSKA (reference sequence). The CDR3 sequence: CSARDRVHEQYF. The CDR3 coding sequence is TGCAGTGCCAGAGACAGGGTCCACGAGCAGTACTTC.

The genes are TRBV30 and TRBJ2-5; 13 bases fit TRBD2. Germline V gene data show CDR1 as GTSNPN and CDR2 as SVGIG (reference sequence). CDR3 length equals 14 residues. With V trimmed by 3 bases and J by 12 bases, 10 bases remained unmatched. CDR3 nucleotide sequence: TGTGCCTGGAGCTGGACTAGCGGGAGTGGGACAAAGTACTTC. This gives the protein CAWSWTSGSGTKYF.

The CDR3 here is CSAHRENGYTF. DNA of the CDR3: TGCAGTGCTCACAGGGAAAATGGCTACACCTTC. The chain has TRBV20-1 and TRBJ1-2, with D maybe TRBD1 (6 bases). Germline assignment: CDR1 DFQATT and CDR2 SNEGSKA (reference sequence). V lost 5 bases and J 6 bases, leaving 10 bases between the germline ends. This CDR3 contains 11 residues.

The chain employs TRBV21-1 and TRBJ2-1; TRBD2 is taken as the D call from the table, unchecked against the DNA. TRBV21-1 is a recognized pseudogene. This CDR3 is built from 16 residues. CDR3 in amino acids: CASSRRSGGSYNEQFF. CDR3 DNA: TGTGCCAGCAGCAGGAGGTCGGGGGGCTCCTACAATGAGCAGTTCTTC.

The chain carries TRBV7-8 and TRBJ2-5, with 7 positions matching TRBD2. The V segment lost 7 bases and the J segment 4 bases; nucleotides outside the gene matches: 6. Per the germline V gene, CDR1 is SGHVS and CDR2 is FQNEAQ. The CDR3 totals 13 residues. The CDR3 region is CASMTSYRETQYF. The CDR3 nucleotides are TGTGCCAGCATGACTAGCTATCGAGAGACCCAGTACTTC.

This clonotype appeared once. CDR3 region: CASTTGPGMVTGELFF. The CDR3 nucleotides are TGTGCCAGCACAACGGGTCCGGGGATGGTTACCGGGGAGCTGTTTTTT. The V call is TRBV6-1, the J call TRBJ2-2; a possible D gene is TRBD2 (5 bases). There are 16 residues in the CDR3. The germline V and J ends were trimmed by 7 bases and 5 bases, with 20 bases remaining between them. Germline V gene sequence: CDR1 MNHNS, CDR2 SASEGT.

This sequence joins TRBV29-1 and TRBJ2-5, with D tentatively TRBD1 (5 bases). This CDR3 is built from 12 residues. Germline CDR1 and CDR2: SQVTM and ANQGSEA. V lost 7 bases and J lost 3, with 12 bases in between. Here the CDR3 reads CSGRQSEETQYF. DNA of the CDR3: TGCAGCGGTCGACAGTCCGAAGAGACCCAGTACTTC.

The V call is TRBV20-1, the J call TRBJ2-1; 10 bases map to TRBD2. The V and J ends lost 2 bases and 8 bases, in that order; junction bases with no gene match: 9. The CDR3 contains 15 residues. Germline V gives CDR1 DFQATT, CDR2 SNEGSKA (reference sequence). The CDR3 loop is CSARIWASGRHEQFF. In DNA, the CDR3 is TGCAGTGCTAGAATATGGGCTAGCGGGAGACATGAGCAGTTCTTC.

This CDR3 is CASSPNPSTQYF. Written as DNA, the CDR3 is TGTGCCAGCAGCCCTAATCCCAGTACGCAGTATTTT. This chain connects TRBV9 to TRBJ2-3; D unresolved. The CDR3 is made up of 12 amino acids. The V end was cut by 4 bases, the J end by 8 bases, with 11 bases between. CDR1 SGDLS and CDR2 YYNGEE come from the germline V gene.

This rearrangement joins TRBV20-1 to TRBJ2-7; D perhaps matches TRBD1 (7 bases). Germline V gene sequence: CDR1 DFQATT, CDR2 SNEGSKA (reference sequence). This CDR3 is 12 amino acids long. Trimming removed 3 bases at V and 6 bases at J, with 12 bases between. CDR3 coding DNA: TGCAGTGCTAGGGAGGGGGCCCCCGAGCAGTACTTC. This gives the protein CSAREGAPEQYF.

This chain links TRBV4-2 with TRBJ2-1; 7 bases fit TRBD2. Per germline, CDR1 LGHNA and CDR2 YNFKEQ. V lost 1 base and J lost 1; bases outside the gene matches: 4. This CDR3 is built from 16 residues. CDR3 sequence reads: CASSQGGGGSYNEQFF. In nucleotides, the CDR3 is TGTGCCAGCAGCCAAGGCGGGGGTGGGTCCTACAATGAGCAGTTCTTC.

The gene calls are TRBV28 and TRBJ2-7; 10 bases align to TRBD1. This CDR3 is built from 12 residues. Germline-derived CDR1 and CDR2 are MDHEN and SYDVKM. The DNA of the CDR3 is TGTGTCGTGTGGGGACAGGGGTCCGAGCAGTACTTC. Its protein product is CVVWGQGSEQYF.

The CDR3 DNA reads as TGTGCCAGCACCAACCGGGACAGGGGGCCCGAGCAGTACTTC. It translates to CASTNRDRGPEQYF. The rearrangement joins TRBV12-3 or TRBV12-4 to TRBJ2-7, with 12 positions matching TRBD1. This CDR3 contains 14 residues. With V trimmed by 7 bases and J by 6 bases, 7 bases remained unmatched.

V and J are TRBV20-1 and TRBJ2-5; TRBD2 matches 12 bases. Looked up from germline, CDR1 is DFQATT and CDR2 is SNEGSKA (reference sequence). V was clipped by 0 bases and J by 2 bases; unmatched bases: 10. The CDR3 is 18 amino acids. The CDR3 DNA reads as TGCAGTGCTAGAGATAGTAAGGGACTAGCGGGCATTCAAGAGACCCAGTACTTC. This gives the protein CSARDSKGLAGIQETQYF.

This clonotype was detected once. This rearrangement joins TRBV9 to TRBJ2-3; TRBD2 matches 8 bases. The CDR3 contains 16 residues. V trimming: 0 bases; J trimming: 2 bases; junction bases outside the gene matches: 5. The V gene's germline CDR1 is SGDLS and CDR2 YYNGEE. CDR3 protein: CASSVGLAGVTDTQYF. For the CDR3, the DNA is TGTGCCAGCAGCGTAGGTCTAGCGGGTGTCACAGATACGCAGTATTTT.

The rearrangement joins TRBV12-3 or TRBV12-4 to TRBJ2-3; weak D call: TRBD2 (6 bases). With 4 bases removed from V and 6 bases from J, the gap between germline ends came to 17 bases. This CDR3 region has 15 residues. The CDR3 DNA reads TGTGCCAGCAGTTACAGCGGGCCAACTCAGGATACGCAGTATTTT. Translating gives CASSYSGPTQDTQYF.

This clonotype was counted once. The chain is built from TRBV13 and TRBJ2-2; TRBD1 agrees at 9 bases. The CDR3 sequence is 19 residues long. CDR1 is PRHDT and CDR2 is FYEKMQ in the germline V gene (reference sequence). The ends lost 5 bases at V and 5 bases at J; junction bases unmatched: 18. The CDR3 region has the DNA TGTGCCAGCAGCCGCACTACTCTACGCGGGACAGGGTGGACCGGGGAGCTGTTTTTT. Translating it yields CASSRTTLRGTGWTGELFF.

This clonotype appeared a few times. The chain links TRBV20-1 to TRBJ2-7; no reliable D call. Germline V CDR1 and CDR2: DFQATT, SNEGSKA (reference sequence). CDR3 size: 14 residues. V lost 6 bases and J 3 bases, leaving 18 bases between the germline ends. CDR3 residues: CSAHGRTMDYEQYF. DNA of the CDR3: TGCAGTGCCCATGGACGGACCATGGACTACGAGCAGTACTTC.